Listed here are 28 T cell receptor beta chains from one sample, sequenced in a study of blood T cell repertoires in COVID-19. Sequenced by immunoSEQ multiplex PCR; TCRdb stores in-frame clones only, minus some. This sample carries some 210,000 clones, 80% to 95% of them seen once, and the ten largest clones take about 0.8%. Sequences were obtained from peripheral blood. The receptor source for this set is a man aged 55-75 years with COVID-19, enrolled during active disease.

The genes are TRBV12-3 or TRBV12-4 and TRBJ2-3; D is undetermined. The CDR3 consists of 12 residues. V shed 3 bases and J shed 5 bases, with 6 bases lying between them. CDR3 region: CASSFYKDTQYF. The CDR3 DNA reads TGTGCCAGCAGTTTTTACAAAGATACGCAGTATTTT.

V and J are TRBV5-4 and TRBJ2-1; 8 nucleotides line up with TRBD1. Germline loops: CDR1 SGHNT, CDR2 YYREEE (reference sequence). The CDR3 is 16 amino acids. V gave up 4 bases and J gave up 9 bases; unmatched junction bases: 15. CDR3 coding DNA: TGTGCCAGCAGCCGGACGTCGGACAGGGTCAGTCGTGAGCAGTTCTTC. Its translation is CASSRTSDRVSREQFF.

This rearrangement joins TRBV4-1 to TRBJ1-1; the D is unclear. Germline assignment: CDR1 MGHRA and CDR2 YSYEKL. The CDR3 contains 15 residues. Deletions cut 0 bases from V and 4 bases from J, with 12 bases between. DNA for the CDR3: TGCGCCAGCAGCCAAGATTCGGGGAGCGGCACTGAAGCTTTCTTT. This gives the protein CASSQDSGSGTEAFF.

The V and J genes are TRBV5-4 and TRBJ1-4, with TRBD1 matching over 7 bases. Trimming took 6 bases from V and 0 from J; bases not matched to a gene: 5. There are 15 residues in the CDR3. CDR1 is SGHNT and CDR2 is YYREEE in the germline V gene (reference sequence). CDR3 sequence (DNA): TGTGCCAGCAATATAGGGGGCCCAACTAATGAAAAACTGTTTTTT. Translating it yields CASNIGGPTNEKLFF. The entire variable domain, with the rest obtained from reference TRBV5-4 and TRBJ1-4, is as follows: ETGVTQSPTHLIKTRGQQVTLRCSSQSGHNTVSWYQQALGQGPQFIFQYYREEENGRGNFPPRFSGLQFPNYSSELNVNALELDDSALYLCASNIGGPTNEKLFFGSGTQLSVL.

The genes are TRBV2 and TRBJ2-3; the match to TRBD1 covers 7 bases. V lost 4 bases and J lost 2; bases outside the gene matches: 6. The V gene's germline CDR1 is SNHLY and CDR2 FYNNEI. The CDR3 runs to 15 residues. The DNA for the CDR3 is TGTGCCAGCAGTGGATCCGGGACAGCCACAGATACGCAGTATTTT. Translating gives CASSGSGTATDTQYF. Full variable domain (missing parts from reference TRBV2 and TRBJ2-3): EPEVTQTPSHQVTQMGQEVILRCVPISNHLYFYWYRQILGQKVEFLVSFYNNEISEKSEIFDDQFSVERPDGSNFTLKIRSTKLEDSAMYFCASSGSGTATDTQYFGPGTRLTVL.

The chain employs TRBV28 and TRBJ1-2; D perhaps matches TRBD1 (6 bases). Germline V lookup: CDR1 MDHEN, CDR2 SYDVKM. V lost 4 bases and J lost 2, with 14 bases in between. The CDR3 has 15 amino acids. This CDR3 reads CASSSSPTGNYGYTF. CDR3 sequence (DNA): TGTGCCAGCAGTTCGTCCCCCACAGGGAACTATGGCTACACCTTC.

The V and J genes are TRBV3-1 (or the pseudogene TRBV3-2) and TRBJ2-1; TRBD2 is a possible D gene (6 bases). This CDR3 region has 15 residues. The V end was cut by 0 bases, the J end by 9 bases, with 15 bases between. Germline V gene lookup returns CDR1 LGHDT and CDR2 YNNKEL (reference sequence). CDR3 in DNA: TGTGCCAGCAGCCAAGATCACGCCCCGGGGGTTGAGCAGTTCTTC. The encoded protein is CASSQDHAPGVEQFF.

This clone came up once. The CDR3 sequence: CASSLDRSYEQYF. Here the CDR3 DNA reads TGTGCCAGCAGCTTAGACAGATCCTACGAGCAGTACTTC. V gene TRBV6-6 combines with J gene TRBJ2-7; possible D gene TRBD1, 5 bases. From germline, CDR1 is MNHNY and CDR2 SVGAGI (reference sequence). Trimming took off 6 bases at V and 1 base at J, with 10 bases between the two ends. This CDR3 contains 13 residues.

In its sample, this clone was seen once. The rearrangement links TRBV19 to TRBJ2-1, with 8 bases matching TRBD2. J lost 8 bases, V lost 3 bases, and 9 bases had no gene match. CDR1 and CDR2 from the germline V gene are LNHDA and SQIVND (reference sequence). This CDR3 is 15 amino acids long. In DNA, the CDR3 is TGTGCCAGTAGTATTGGGTCGGGAGGGCCCTATGAGCAGTTCTTC. Amino acids: CASSIGSGGPYEQFF.

The sample holds one count of this clone. The gene calls are TRBV28 and TRBJ2-7; D is uncertain. The CDR3 covers 15 residues. Looked up from germline, CDR1 is MDHEN and CDR2 is SYDVKM. V lost 7 bases, J lost 0 bases, and 16 bases lay in between. CDR3 nucleotides: TGTGCCAGCACCGAGAGAGGCGACCCCTCCTACGAGCAGTACTTC. This gives the protein CASTERGDPSYEQYF. Supplemented by reference TRBV28 and TRBJ2-7, the full variable domain reads DVKVTQSSRYLVKRTGEKVFLECVQDMDHENMFWYRQDPGLGLRLIYFSYDVKMKEKGDIPEGYSVSREKKERFSLILESASTNQTSMYLCASTERGDPSYEQYFGPGTRLTVT.

The chain recombines TRBV6-1 with TRBJ1-2, with TRBD1 identical over 7 bases. Germline V CDR1 and CDR2: MNHNS, SASEGT. J lost 5 bases, V lost 3 bases, and 9 bases had no gene match. This CDR3 contains 15 residues. CDR3 sequence (DNA): TGTGCCAGCAGTGAGGTTGACAGGGTGCGGTATGGCTACACCTTC. Its protein product is CASSEVDRVRYGYTF.

The J gene is TRBJ1-1, the V gene TRBV10-2; TRBD1 is a possible D gene (6 bases). Germline V lookup: CDR1 WSHSY, CDR2 SAAADI. The V end was cut by 0 bases, the J end by 0 bases, with 17 bases between. The CDR3 loop spans 18 amino acids. The CDR3 nucleotides read TGCGCCAGCAGTGAGTCTGGGCTCGTAGGGGGTCTGAACACTGAAGCTTTCTTT. It codes for CASSESGLVGGLNTEAFF.

This rearrangement joins TRBV19 to TRBJ1-4; D is perhaps TRBD1 (5 bases). The CDR3 extends over 15 amino acids. With 9 bases removed from V and 8 bases from J, the gap between germline ends came to 22 bases. Germline-derived CDR1 and CDR2 are LNHDA and SQIVND (reference sequence). CDR3 loop: CASSHWRAGDEKLFF. CDR3 DNA: TGTGCCAGCTCCCATTGGCGGGCGGGGGACGAAAAACTGTTTTTT.

A word on this clone: Germline is not matched at one junction end, which may reflect a read error. The chain employs TRBV7-2 and TRBJ2-7; TRBD2 might be the D (5 bases). Germline V CDR1 and CDR2: SGHTA, FQGNSA. The CDR3 spans 14 residues. CDR3 DNA: TGTGCCAGCACCTTAGGCACTAGTTTGGACGAGCAGTACTTC. Its translation is CASTLGTSLDEQYF.

The chain carries TRBV29-1 and TRBJ2-6; 11 positions agree with TRBD2. Trimming at V came to 6 bases and at J to 1 base, leaving 11 bases not matched to a gene. CDR3 length: 18 residues. Germline CDR1 SQVTM, CDR2 ANQGSEA. The CDR3 protein is CSVPTGTSGSSGANVLTF. The CDR3 DNA is TGCAGCGTGCCAACCGGGACTAGCGGTTCTTCTGGGGCCAACGTCCTGACTTTC.

As DNA, the CDR3 is TGCAGCGTTCCACATGACACCGGGGAGCTGTTTTTT. Residues: CSVPHDTGELFF. The V gene is TRBV29-1, the J gene TRBJ2-2, with unresolved D. The CDR3 extends over 12 amino acids. Germline CDR1 SQVTM, CDR2 ANQGSEA. The V end was cut by 5 bases, the J end by 3 bases, with 7 bases between.

The gene calls are TRBV6-5 and TRBJ2-7; TRBD2 matches 8 bases. Trimming cost V 5 bases and J 2 bases; bases outside gene matches: 8. This CDR3 has 15 residues. The germline gives CDR1 MNHEY, CDR2 SVGAGI. CDR3 nucleotide sequence: TGTGCCAGCAGTCAACAACCGGGACTAGCCTACGAGCAGTACTTC. As protein: CASSQQPGLAYEQYF.

This rearrangement joins TRBV18 to TRBJ2-3; TRBD1 matches 9 bases. Germline-derived CDR1 and CDR2 are KGHSH and LQKENI. The V and J ends lost 5 bases and 1 base, in that order; junction bases with no gene match: 4. CDR3 length: 15 amino acids. CDR3 sequence (DNA): TGTGCCAGCTCATCTCGGACAGGGGGCACAGATACGCAGTATTTT. As protein: CASSSRTGGTDTQYF.

The chain combines TRBV5-1 with TRBJ1-1; 8 bases agree with TRBD1. The CDR3 has 14 residues. Germline V gene sequence: CDR1 SGHRS, CDR2 YFSETQ. V dropped 5 bases and J dropped 4; count of bases not matched to a gene: 7. The CDR3, as DNA: TGCGCCAGCAGTCTGGACAGGGTGGGCACTGAAGCTTTCTTT. This translates into CASSLDRVGTEAFF.

This sequence joins TRBV28 and TRBJ2-7, with 9 bases that match TRBD2. The ends lost 3 bases at V and 6 bases at J; junction bases unmatched: 6. Germline assignment: CDR1 MDHEN and CDR2 SYDVKM. This CDR3 comprises 14 residues. CDR3 nucleotide sequence: TGTGCCAGCAGTTTTGGATCAGCGGGGGGCGAGCAGTACTTC. Translated, it gives CASSFGSAGGEQYF.

The chain joins TRBV27 to TRBJ1-5; the D is unclear. CDR1 is MNHEY and CDR2 is SMNVEV in the germline V gene (reference sequence). V lost 2 bases, J lost 0 bases, and 8 bases lay in between. The CDR3 loop spans 15 amino acids. The CDR3 here is CASSLAINSNQPQHF. CDR3 in DNA: TGTGCCAGCAGTTTAGCGATTAATAGCAATCAGCCCCAGCATTTT.

The chain joins TRBV5-4 to TRBJ1-4; D remains unclear. The CDR3 has 15 residues. Germline lookup yields CDR1 SGHNT and CDR2 YYREEE (reference sequence). The V and J ends lost 0 bases and 0 bases respectively, with 6 bases between them. CDR3 loop: CASSLGGATNEKLFF. The CDR3 DNA reads as TGTGCCAGCAGCTTGGGCGGTGCAACTAATGAAAAACTGTTTTTT.

The V call is TRBV7-2, the J call TRBJ2-7; TRBD1 agrees at 8 bases. The J segment lost 2 bases and the V segment lost 2 bases, leaving 5 bases of the junction unmatched. Germline assignment: CDR1 SGHTA and CDR2 FQGNSA. The CDR3 sequence is 15 residues long. The CDR3 protein is CASSLNGQGPYEQYF. The CDR3 DNA is TGTGCCAGCAGCTTAAACGGACAGGGACCCTACGAGCAGTACTTC.

Concerning this clone: The junction departs from germline at one end; a sequencing error may be responsible. The chain recombines TRBV5-1 with TRBJ2-7; 7 nucleotides line up with TRBD1. CDR1 SGHRS and CDR2 YFSETQ come from the germline V gene. The length of the CDR3 is 16 residues. The DNA of the CDR3 is TGCGCCTGCAGCTTGGGATTAGGGGGCCCCACCTACGAGCAGTACTTC. Its translation: CACSLGLGGPTYEQYF.

This sequence joins TRBV4-2 and TRBJ1-2; D unresolved. Germline V CDR1 and CDR2: LGHNA, YNFKEQ. The V end lost 3 bases, the J end lost 0 bases, and 8 bases lay between the germline ends. The CDR3 sequence is 14 residues long. Here the CDR3 DNA reads TGTGCCAGCAGCCAGCAGGATTCTAACTATGGCTACACCTTC. Translating gives CASSQQDSNYGYTF.

This clone was seen only a few times. This rearrangement joins TRBV18 to TRBJ1-1; 8 bases map to TRBD1. Trimming cost V 2 bases and J 5 bases; bases outside gene matches: 4. The CDR3 covers 14 residues. CDR1 and CDR2 from the germline V gene are KGHSH and LQKENI. CDR3 sequence (DNA): TGTGCCAGCTCACCAACAGGGGGGGGGACTGAAGCTTTCTTT. Its translation: CASSPTGGGTEAFF.

The rearrangement links TRBV4-1 to TRBJ2-1, with 8 bases matching TRBD1. J was trimmed by 9 bases and V by 4 bases; bases with no gene match: 14. Germline CDR1 MGHRA, CDR2 YSYEKL. The CDR3 runs to 16 residues. The DNA for the CDR3 is TGCGCCAGCAGCCCCAGCCCCAACCCCGGGACAGGTGAGCAGTTCTTC. This encodes CASSPSPNPGTGEQFF.

This chain uses TRBV9 with TRBJ2-2; the D gene is possibly TRBD2 (6 bases). CDR1 is SGDLS and CDR2 is YYNGEE in the germline V gene. The V end lost 4 bases, the J end lost 2 bases, and 15 bases lay between the germline ends. This CDR3 is 16 amino acids long. The CDR3 loop reads CASSPRGGANTGELFF. The CDR3 DNA reads TGTGCCAGCAGCCCCCGAGGAGGGGCAAACACCGGGGAGCTGTTTTTT.